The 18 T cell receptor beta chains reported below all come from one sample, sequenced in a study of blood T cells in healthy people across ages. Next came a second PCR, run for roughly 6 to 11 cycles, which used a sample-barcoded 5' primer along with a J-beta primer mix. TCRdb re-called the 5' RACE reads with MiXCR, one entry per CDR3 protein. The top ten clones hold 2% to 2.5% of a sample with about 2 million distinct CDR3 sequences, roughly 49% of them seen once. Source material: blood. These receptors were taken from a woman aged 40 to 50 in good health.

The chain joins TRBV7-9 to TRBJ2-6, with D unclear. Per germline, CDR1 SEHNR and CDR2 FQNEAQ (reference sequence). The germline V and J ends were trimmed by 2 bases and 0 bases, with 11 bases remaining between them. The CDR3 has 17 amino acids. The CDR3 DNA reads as TGTGCCAGCAGCTTAAACCGAGGCGGCTCTGGGGCCAACGTCCTGACTTTC. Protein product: CASSLNRGGSGANVLTF.

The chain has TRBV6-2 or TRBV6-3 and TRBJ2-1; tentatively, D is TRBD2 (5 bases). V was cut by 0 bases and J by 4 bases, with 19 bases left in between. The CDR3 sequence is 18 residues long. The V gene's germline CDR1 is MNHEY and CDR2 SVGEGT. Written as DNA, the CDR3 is TGTGCCAGCAGTTACTCGATAGCGACCCAGCCGGATTACAATGAGCAGTTCTTC. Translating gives CASSYSIATQPDYNEQFF.

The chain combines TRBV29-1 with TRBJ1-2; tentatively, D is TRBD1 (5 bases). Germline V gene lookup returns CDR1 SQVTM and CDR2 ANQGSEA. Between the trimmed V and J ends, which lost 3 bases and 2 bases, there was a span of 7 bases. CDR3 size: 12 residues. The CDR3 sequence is CSVDRENYGYTF. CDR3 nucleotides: TGCAGCGTTGACAGGGAAAACTATGGCTACACCTTC.

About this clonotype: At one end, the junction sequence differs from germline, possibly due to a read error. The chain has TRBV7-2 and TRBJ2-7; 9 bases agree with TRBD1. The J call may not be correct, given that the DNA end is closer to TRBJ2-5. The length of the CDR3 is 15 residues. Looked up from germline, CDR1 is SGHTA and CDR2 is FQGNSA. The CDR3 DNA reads TGTGCCTGCAGCTCGACCGGGACAGGGCGGGAGACCCAGTACTTC. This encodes CACSSTGTGRETQYF.

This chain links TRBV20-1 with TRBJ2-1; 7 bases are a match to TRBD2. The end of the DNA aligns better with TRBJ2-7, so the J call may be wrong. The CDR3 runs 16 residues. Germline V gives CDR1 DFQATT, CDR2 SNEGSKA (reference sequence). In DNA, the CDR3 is TGCAGTGCTATGTTGGGGGGGTTTAGCTCCTACAATGAGCAGTACTTC. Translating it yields CSAMLGGFSSYNEQYF.

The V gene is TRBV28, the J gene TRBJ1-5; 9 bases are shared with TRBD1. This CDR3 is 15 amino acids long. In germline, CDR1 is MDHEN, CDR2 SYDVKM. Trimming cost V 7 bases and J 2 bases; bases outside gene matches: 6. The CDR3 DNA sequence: TGTGCCAGCACCACAGGGGGCGGTGGCAATCAGCCCCAGCATTTT. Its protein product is CASTTGGGGNQPQHF.

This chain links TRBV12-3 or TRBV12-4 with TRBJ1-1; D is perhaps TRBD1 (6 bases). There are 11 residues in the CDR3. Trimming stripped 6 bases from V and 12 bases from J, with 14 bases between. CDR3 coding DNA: TGTGCCAGCAGCTCAGGGACAATGTCTTTCTTT. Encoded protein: CASSSGTMSFF.

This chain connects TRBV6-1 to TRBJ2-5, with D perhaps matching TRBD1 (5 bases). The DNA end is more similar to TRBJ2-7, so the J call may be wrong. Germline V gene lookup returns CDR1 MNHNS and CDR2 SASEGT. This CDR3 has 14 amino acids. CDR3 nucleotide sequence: TGTGCCAGCAGTGTTAGGGGTCTGATTTACGAGCAGTACTTC. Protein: CASSVRGLIYEQYF.

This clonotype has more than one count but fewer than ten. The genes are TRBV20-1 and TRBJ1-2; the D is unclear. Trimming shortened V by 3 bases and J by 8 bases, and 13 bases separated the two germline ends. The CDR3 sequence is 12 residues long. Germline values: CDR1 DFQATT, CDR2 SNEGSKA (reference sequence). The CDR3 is CSASSQLWGYTF. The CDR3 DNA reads TGCAGTGCTAGTTCACAGCTCTGGGGCTACACCTTC.

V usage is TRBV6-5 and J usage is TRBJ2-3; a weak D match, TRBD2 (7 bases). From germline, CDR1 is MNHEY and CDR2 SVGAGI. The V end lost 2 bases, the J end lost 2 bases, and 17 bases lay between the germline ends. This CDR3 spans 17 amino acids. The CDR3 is CASSYGGAADPTDTQYF. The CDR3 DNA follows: TGTGCCAGCAGTTACGGGGGGGCAGCTGACCCCACAGATACGCAGTATTTT.

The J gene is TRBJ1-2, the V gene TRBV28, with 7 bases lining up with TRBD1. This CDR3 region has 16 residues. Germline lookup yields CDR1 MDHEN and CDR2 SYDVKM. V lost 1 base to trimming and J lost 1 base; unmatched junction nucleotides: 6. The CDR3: CASSLFPGQYNYGYTF. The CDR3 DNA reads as TGTGCCAGCAGTTTATTCCCGGGACAGTATAACTATGGCTACACCTTC.

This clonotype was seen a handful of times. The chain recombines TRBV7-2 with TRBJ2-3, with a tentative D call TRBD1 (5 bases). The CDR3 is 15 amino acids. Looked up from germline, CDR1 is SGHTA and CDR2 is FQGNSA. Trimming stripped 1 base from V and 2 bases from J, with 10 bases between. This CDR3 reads CASSLGGRVTDTQYF. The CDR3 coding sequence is TGTGCCAGCAGCTTAGGCGGCAGGGTCACAGATACGCAGTATTTT.

The CDR3 bases are TGCGCCAGCAGCCAGTCAACCTCTGGGGCCAACGTCCTGACTTTC. Its protein product is CASSQSTSGANVLTF. V usage is TRBV4-3 and J usage is TRBJ2-6; no reliable D call. The CDR3 covers 15 residues. Germline lookup yields CDR1 LGHNA and CDR2 YSLEER. With 3 bases removed from V and 0 bases from J, the gap between germline ends came to 6 bases.

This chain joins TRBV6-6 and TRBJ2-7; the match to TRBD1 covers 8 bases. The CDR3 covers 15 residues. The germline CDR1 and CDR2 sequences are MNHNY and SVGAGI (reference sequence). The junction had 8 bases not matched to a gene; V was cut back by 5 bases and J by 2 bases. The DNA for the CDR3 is TGTGCCAGCAGTCCTCCGACAGGGGCTGCCTACGAGCAGTACTTC. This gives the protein CASSPPTGAAYEQYF.

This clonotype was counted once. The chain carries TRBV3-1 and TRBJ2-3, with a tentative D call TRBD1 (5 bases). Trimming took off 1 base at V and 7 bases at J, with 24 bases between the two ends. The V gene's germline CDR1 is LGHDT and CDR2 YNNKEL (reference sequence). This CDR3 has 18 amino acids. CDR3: CASSQAYPTGRVRHTQYF. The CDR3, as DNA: TGTGCCAGCAGCCAAGCATACCCCACAGGCAGAGTACGGCATACGCAGTATTTT.

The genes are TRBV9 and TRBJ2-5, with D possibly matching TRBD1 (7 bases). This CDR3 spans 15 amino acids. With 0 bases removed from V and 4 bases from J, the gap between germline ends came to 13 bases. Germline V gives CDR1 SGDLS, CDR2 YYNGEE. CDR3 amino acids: CASSVDGGGIETQYF. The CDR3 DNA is TGTGCCAGCAGCGTAGATGGAGGGGGCATAGAGACCCAGTACTTC.

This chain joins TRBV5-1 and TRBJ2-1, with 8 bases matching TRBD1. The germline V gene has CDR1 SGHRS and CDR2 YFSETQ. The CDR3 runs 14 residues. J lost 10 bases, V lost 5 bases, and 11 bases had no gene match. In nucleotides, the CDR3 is TGCGCCAGCAGACCCGGGACAGGCTCCTACGAGCAGTTCTTC. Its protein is CASRPGTGSYEQFF.

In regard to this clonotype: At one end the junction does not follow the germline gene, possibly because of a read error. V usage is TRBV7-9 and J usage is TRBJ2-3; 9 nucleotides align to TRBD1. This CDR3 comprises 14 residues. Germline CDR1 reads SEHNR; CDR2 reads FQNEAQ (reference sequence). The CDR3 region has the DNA TGTGCCAGCAGCGCGGACAGGGGAGCGGATACGCGGTATTTT. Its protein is CASSADRGADTRYF. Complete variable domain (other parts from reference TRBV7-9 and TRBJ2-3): DTGVSQNPRHKITKRGQNVTFRCDPISEHNRLYWYRQTLGQGPEFLTYFQNEAQLEKSRLLSDRFSAERPKGSFSTLEIQRTEQGDSAMYLCASSADRGADTRYFGPGTRLTVL.